This record looks at one TCR beta chain sequence and its context. Antigen: not known. CDR3 size: 18 residues. Germline CDR1 and CDR2: SEHNR and FQNEAQ (reference sequence). V shed 0 bases and J shed 2 bases, with 14 bases lying between them. The data originate from a study of OX40 agonist ivuxolimab in advanced cancers. Study-level information: Patients treated during dose escalation were battling hepatocellular carcinoma, melanoma, renal cell or head and neck cancer. The group had a mean age of around 60 years, ranged from roughly 20 to 80, and was 75% to 85% male.

General study results and limits: Several nonresponders also turned out to have low normalized T-cell clonal expansion. In the 0.1 to 3.0 mg/kg range, CD4+ and CD8+ blood T cells had expanded clonally by week 6.

The assay was immunoSEQ multiplex PCR, and TCRdb's table has in-frame clones only and misses some. The table lists tens of thousands of clones, roughly nine tenths of them singletons, with approximately 45% in the top ten. This clonotype originated in an adult with an advanced solid tumor such as melanoma, head and neck, liver or kidney cancer. This chain connects TRBV7-9 to TRBJ2-6; a possible D gene is TRBD2 (6 bases). Source: CD4+ or CD8+ T cells sorted from blood, taken in a trial of the OX40 agonist ivuxolimab. The CDR3 region is CASSLAHAEGAGANVLTF. In DNA form, the CDR3 reads TGTGCCAGCAGCTTAGCGCACGCGGAGGGAGCTGGGGCCAACGTCCTGACTTTC.